The clone carrying this T cell receptor beta chain was picked up a small number of times. Every sample gave at least 5.5 micrograms of total RNA when it was extracted. V shed 7 bases and J shed 2 bases, with 13 bases lying between them. The CDR3 is 14 amino acids. CDR1 and CDR2 (germline): SEHNR, FQNEAQ (reference sequence). This entry comes from a study of blood T cells in healthy people across ages. Combining a sample-barcoded 5' primer with a J-beta primer mix, a second PCR ran for roughly 7 to 12 cycles. TCRdb re-analysed the 5' RACE reads in MiXCR, keeping a single row per CDR3 protein. Of 650,000 to 1,000,000 distinct CDR3 sequences in the sample, under 40% were seen once.

The gene calls are TRBV7-9 and TRBJ2-3; D gene unclear. The sample consisted of blood. The TCR comes from a man younger than 35 in good health. Here the CDR3 DNA reads TGTGCCAGCACCCTCCGGGCCGCCACAGATACGCAGTATTTT. It translates to CASTLRAATDTQYF.